What follows are 21 T cell receptor beta chains derived from one specimen sequenced in a study of T-cell memory formation after mild COVID-19. TCRdb re-derived calls from the 5' RACE reads in MiXCR, one entry per CDR3 protein. The profile covers 550,000 to 600,000 distinct CDR3 sequences, with about a fifth appearing a single time and 7% to 9% taken by the ten largest. Specimen: PBMCs or a T cell subset sorted from them (not recorded which). The receptor set was obtained from an adult woman who had mild COVID-19 (a few samples of this study predate the infection). Cell type and time point are not known.

CDR3 region: CASSLERGDQPQHF. DNA for the CDR3: TGTGCCAGCAGCTTGGAACGAGGGGATCAGCCCCAGCATTTT. The gene calls are TRBV5-6 and TRBJ1-5, with a tentative D call TRBD1 (5 bases). Trimming removed 0 bases from V and 5 bases from J, with 9 bases in between. This CDR3 region has 14 residues. Germline CDR1 reads SGHDT; CDR2 reads YYEEEE. Drawing the rest from reference TRBV5-6 and TRBJ1-5, the complete variable domain is DAGVTQSPTHLIKTRGQQVTLRCSPKSGHDTVSWYQQALGQGPQFIFQYYEEEERQRGNFPDRFSGHQFPNYSSELNVNALLLGDSALYLCASSLERGDQPQHFGDGTRLSIL.

This chain uses TRBV6-2 or TRBV6-3 with TRBJ2-5, with no clear D. The CDR3 is 12 residues long. Per germline, CDR1 MNHEY and CDR2 SVGEGT. V was trimmed by 6 bases and J by 5 bases, leaving 10 bases between them. The CDR3 DNA follows: TGTGCCAGCAGACACCCCCAGGAGACCCAGTACTTC. It encodes CASRHPQETQYF.

The CDR3 is CASRGGGATNTGELFF. CDR3 nucleotide sequence: TGTGCCAGCAGAGGCGGTGGCGCAACGAACACCGGGGAGCTGTTTTTT. This rearrangement joins TRBV12-3 or TRBV12-4 to TRBJ2-2, with D hard to call. Trimming cost V 6 bases and J 0 bases, with 14 bases left between them. There are 16 residues in the CDR3.

J is TRBJ2-5 and V is TRBV29-1; D call uncertain. Germline CDR1 and CDR2: SQVTM and ANQGSEA. This CDR3 comprises 12 residues. Between the trimmed V and J ends, which lost 7 bases and 2 bases, there was a span of 11 bases. In DNA form, the CDR3 reads TGCAGCGCCGGCCCAGGTCAAGAGACCCAGTACTTC. Its protein is CSAGPGQETQYF.

The J gene is TRBJ2-3, the V gene TRBV7-6; tentative D call: TRBD2 (5 bases). Germline CDR1 and CDR2: SGHVS and FNYEAQ. The CDR3 consists of 13 residues. Deletions cut 4 bases from V and 9 bases from J, with 14 bases between. This CDR3 reads CASSSQDLLTQYF. CDR3 bases: TGTGCCAGCAGCTCCCAGGACTTGTTAACGCAGTATTTT.

The chain carries TRBV7-2 and TRBJ1-2; 11 bases match TRBD1. The CDR3 length is 14 residues. Germline V lookup: CDR1 SGHTA, CDR2 FQGNSA. V was pared by 6 bases and J by 6 bases, with 6 bases of the junction left unmatched. The chain's CDR3 is CASRRTGGRNGYTF. The CDR3, as DNA: TGTGCCAGCAGGCGGACAGGGGGCCGGAATGGCTACACCTTC. The whole variable domain, remainder taken from reference TRBV7-2 and TRBJ1-2, is GAGVSQSPSNKVTEKGKDVELRCDPISGHTALYWYRQSLGQGLEFLIYFQGNSAPDKSGLPSDRFSAERTGGSVSTLTIQRTQQEDSAVYLCASRRTGGRNGYTFGSGTRLTVV.

This clonotype was seen more than once but under ten times. This chain links TRBV18 with TRBJ2-3; D perhaps matches TRBD2 (7 bases). This CDR3 has 17 residues. V was cut by 2 bases and J by 2 bases, with 17 bases left in between. Germline V lookup: CDR1 KGHSH, CDR2 LQKENI. The CDR3: CASSPFDLGGPTDTQYF. In nucleotides, the CDR3 is TGTGCCAGCTCACCATTCGATCTGGGGGGGCCCACAGATACGCAGTATTTT.

This clonotype has only a few counts. The DNA for the CDR3 is TGTGCCAGCAGTCAGCCCGGGGGACTCTATGGCTACACCTTC. It is translated as CASSQPGGLYGYTF. V usage is TRBV12-3 or TRBV12-4 and J usage is TRBJ1-2; a possible D gene is TRBD1 (5 bases). This CDR3 is built from 14 residues. V lost 5 bases to trimming and J lost 4 bases, with 14 bases between them.

The chain has TRBV6-4 and TRBJ2-3, with 8 bases identical to TRBD1. The CDR3 contains 14 residues. V gave up 6 bases and J gave up 2 bases; unmatched junction bases: 4. Germline loops: CDR1 MRHNA, CDR2 SNTAGT. The CDR3 DNA is TGTGCCAGCAGAGACAGGGGAACCACAGATACGCAGTATTTT. It specifies CASRDRGTTDTQYF.

The chain is built from TRBV11-3 and TRBJ2-1; perhaps D is TRBD1 or TRBD2 (5 bases each). Trimming removed 3 bases at V and 3 bases at J, with 12 bases between. The germline V gene has CDR1 SGHNT and CDR2 YENEEA. This CDR3 comprises 15 residues. CDR3 in amino acids: CASSFGAGVYNEQFF. CDR3 coding DNA: TGTGCCAGCAGCTTCGGGGCCGGTGTCTACAATGAGCAGTTCTTC.

This clonotype has a handful of counts. The rearrangement uses TRBV6-5 and TRBJ1-2; 8 bases are shared with TRBD1. Looked up from germline, CDR1 is MNHEY and CDR2 is SVGAGI. Trimming took 5 bases from V and 8 from J; bases not matched to a gene: 7. The CDR3 has 13 residues. Written as DNA, the CDR3 is TGTGCCAGCAGTACAGACAGGGGCGGAGGCTACACCTTC. Its protein is CASSTDRGGGYTF.

The chain is built from TRBV6-5 and TRBJ2-4; perhaps TRBD2 as D (6 bases). There are 16 residues in the CDR3. Trimming removed 2 bases from V and 3 bases from J, with 14 bases in between. Germline CDR1 and CDR2: MNHEY and SVGAGI. DNA for the CDR3: TGTGCCAGCAGTTACCGTATCCAGGGAGGCAAAAACATTCAGTACTTC. It yields the protein CASSYRIQGGKNIQYF.

This clonotype was seen more than once but under ten times. The gene calls are TRBV12-3 or TRBV12-4 and TRBJ1-3; no firm D call. The CDR3 has 15 amino acids. V shed 4 bases and J shed 2 bases, with 12 bases lying between them. CDR3 bases: TGTGCCAGCAGTTCCGTATTAACAGCTGGAAACACCATATATTTT. Protein product: CASSSVLTAGNTIYF.

The chain joins TRBV4-1 to TRBJ1-1; D is possibly TRBD1 (5 bases). Germline lookup yields CDR1 MGHRA and CDR2 YSYEKL. This CDR3 is 12 amino acids long. V lost 5 bases and J 10 bases, leaving 14 bases between the germline ends. CDR3 coding DNA: TGCGCCAGCAGCTCCCTTGGGGACCGAGCTTTCTTT. Translated, it gives CASSSLGDRAFF.

This clonotype was observed a few times. This sequence joins TRBV7-6 and TRBJ2-1; 8 bases are shared with TRBD2. Trimming cost V 5 bases and J 6 bases; bases outside gene matches: 9. CDR3 length equals 15 residues. CDR1 and CDR2 (germline): SGHVS, FNYEAQ. CDR3 nucleotides: TGTGCCAGCAGCCCCCGAGCGGGAGAGGTCAATGAGCAGTTCTTC. Its translation: CASSPRAGEVNEQFF.

Here the CDR3 DNA reads TGCATCGGGAAAGTGAACGGGGAGCTGTTTTTT. This translates into CIGKVNGELFF. The chain links TRBV20-1 to TRBJ2-2; a possible D gene is TRBD2 (5 bases). The CDR3 is 11 residues long. The V gene's germline CDR1 is DFQATT and CDR2 SNEGSKA (reference sequence).

This clonotype was counted a few times. The J gene is TRBJ2-3, the V gene TRBV7-9; TRBD1 might be the D (6 bases). Per the germline V gene, CDR1 is SEHNR and CDR2 is FQNEAQ (reference sequence). The CDR3 length is 15 residues. V lost 3 bases to trimming and J lost 2 bases, with 12 bases between them. The CDR3 reads CASSFVTGDTDTQYF. CDR3 sequence (DNA): TGTGCCAGCAGCTTCGTGACAGGAGACACAGATACGCAGTATTTT. The variable domain in full, with the rest retrieved from reference TRBV7-9 and TRBJ2-3, is DTGVSQNPRHKITKRGQNVTFRCDPISEHNRLYWYRQTLGQGPEFLTYFQNEAQLEKSRLLSDRFSAERPKGSFSTLEIQRTEQGDSAMYLCASSFVTGDTDTQYFGPGTRLTVL.

This chain connects TRBV7-9 to TRBJ2-7, with TRBD1 identical over 7 bases. The CDR3 totals 12 residues. Germline CDR1 and CDR2: SEHNR and FQNEAQ (reference sequence). Trimming at V came to 6 bases and at J to 5 bases, leaving 4 bases not matched to a gene. The CDR3 spells CASSTQGNEQYF. CDR3 nucleotide sequence: TGTGCCAGCAGTACACAGGGGAACGAGCAGTACTTC.

This clonotype showed up many times. The chain has TRBV7-2 and TRBJ2-3, with TRBD2 matching over 9 bases. This CDR3 region has 19 residues. CDR1 is SGHTA, CDR2 FQGNSA, per germline. V shed 2 bases, J shed 4 bases, and the junction held 16 bases outside the gene matches. CDR3 coding DNA: TGTGCCAGCAGCTTAAAGGTCCAGCGGGGGGTCCTCCGAGCAGATACGCAGTATTTT. Translating it yields CASSLKVQRGVLRADTQYF.

The sample holds a few counts of this clonotype. The chain employs TRBV7-8 and TRBJ2-3; unclear D gene. The CDR3 is made up of 12 amino acids. CDR1 is SGHVS, CDR2 FQNEAQ, per germline. V lost 1 base to trimming and J lost 14 bases, with 13 bases between them. The CDR3 region is CASSLELSLPYF. CDR3 in DNA: TGTGCCAGCAGCTTAGAACTATCGCTGCCGTATTTT. Supplemented by reference TRBV7-8 and TRBJ2-3, the full variable domain reads GAGVSQSPRYKVAKRGQDVALRCDPISGHVSLFWYQQALGQGPEFLTYFQNEAQLDKSGLPSDRFFAERPEGSVSTLKIQRTQQEDSAVYLCASSLELSLPYFGPGTRLTVL.

This clonotype occurred a few times. J is TRBJ1-1 and V is TRBV20-1; 8 nucleotides line up with TRBD1. Per the germline V gene, CDR1 is DFQATT and CDR2 is SNEGSKA (reference sequence). This CDR3 comprises 15 residues. V gave up 4 bases and J gave up 12 bases; unmatched junction bases: 19. CDR3 amino acids: CSAKKARTGSLEPFF. The CDR3 nucleotides read TGCAGTGCTAAAAAGGCGAGGACAGGGAGTTTAGAACCTTTCTTT.